The text below deals with one T cell receptor beta chain. The antigen is not known. This sample is part of a study of T cells expressing NK-cell markers. The overall study: Underlying the TCR beta repertoires were sorted CD3+CD56+NKG2C+, CD3+CD56+NKG2C- and CD3+CD56-NKG2C+ T cells. Overall study findings and caveats: Whether expanded NKG2C+ T cell clones were HCMV-specific remained unclear.

With UMIs, 5'RACE template switching was used to make TCR beta cDNA. TCRdb re-called the 5' RACE reads and catalogs CDR3 proteins one per entry, DNA excluded. Recorded for this sample: some 500,000 distinct CDR3 sequences. CDR1 and CDR2 from the germline V gene are DFQATT and SNEGSKA (reference sequence). This CDR3 spans 20 amino acids. The chain couples TRBV20-1 to TRBJ2-2; the TCRdb D gene call, TRBD2, has no DNA to confirm it. The TCR was taken from a woman between 45 and 65 years old in good health. Sequencing was carried out using blood T cells: a sorted CD56 or NKG2C T cell subset, CD4+ or CD8+ T cells, or bulk PBMC T cells (not recorded which). This CDR3 is CSARVGQGLAGEANTGELFF.